This T cell receptor (beta chain) was captured by sequencing in a study of blood T cell repertoires in COVID-19. Turning to the study itself: COVID-19 samples from acute and convalescent phases originated in the United States, Italy and Spain. PBMCs, B-cell-depleted T cells, or T cells were the source of the cDNA or gDNA that made up the material.

Original data processing: Reference gene primer amplification yielded estimated nucleated cell counts. Only in-frame clones appear in the TCRdb table, and some are missing; sequencing was by immunoSEQ multiplex PCR. Clonal size and the V and J genes are those of that table, whereas D and trimming came from the DNA. This table has under 95,000 clones, 88% appearing once. This CDR3 contains 17 residues. V dropped 5 bases and J dropped 1; count of bases not matched to a gene: 13. Germline CDR1 SGHTA, CDR2 FQGNSA. The table lists this clone with a few counts. Sample: peripheral blood. This clonotype was sampled from a human donor in a cohort sampled during active COVID-19. V is TRBV7-2 and J is TRBJ2-7; TRBD1 matches 8 bases. CDR3 in amino acids: CASSNLWGTGGSYEQYF. The CDR3 DNA is TGTGCCAGCAGCAACCTCTGGGGGACAGGAGGGTCCTACGAGCAGTACTTC.